These T cell receptor beta chains were read from a single sample in a study of T cell responses to AZD1222 COVID-19 vaccine. This table comes from immunoSEQ multiplex PCR, and its TCRdb copy is limited to in-frame clones, with some not included. The table records 90,000 to 140,000 clones, approximately 90% of them present only once. The specimen comprised peripheral blood, sampled on day 0 of AZD1222 vaccination. Every receptor here comes from an adult in good health. Both conserved end residues are part of each CDR3. Fields, in order: D gene, J gene, V gene, clone size, CDR3 protein, CDR3 DNA. A D gene is named only where the DNA matches it firmly. Expanded clones get a size class; other rows say once, few or many, or leave the size out.

-,TRBJ2-1,TRBV21-1,-,CASSKPSGLAASSYNEQFF,TGTGCCAGCAGCAAACCCTCGGGACTAGCGGCAAGCTCCTACAATGAGCAGTTCTTC
-,TRBJ1-5,TRBV10-3,-,CAISVGASNQPQHF,TGTGCCATCAGTGTGGGGGCCAGTAATCAGCCCCAGCATTTT
TRBD2,TRBJ2-1,TRBV29-1,few,CSVVPPSGHYNEQFF,TGCAGCGTTGTTCCGCCTAGCGGACACTACAATGAGCAGTTCTTC
-,TRBJ1-6,TRBV5-6,-,CASSLAGRSPPLHF,TGTGCCAGCAGCTTGGCAGGACGGAGTCCCCCCCTCCACTTT
TRBD1,TRBJ1-1,TRBV6-5,-,CASDQGGITEAFF,TGTGCCAGCGACCAGGGGGGCATCACTGAAGCTTTCTTT
-,TRBJ2-7,TRBV27,-,CASRKQGVEQYF,TGTGCCAGCAGGAAGCAGGGAGTCGAGCAGTACTTC
TRBD2,TRBJ2-3,TRBV2,-,CASKGLAGADTQYF,TGTGCCAGCAAAGGACTAGCGGGAGCAGATACGCAGTATTTT
-,TRBJ2-5,TRBV29-1,-,CSVRPGTNQETQYF,TGCAGCGTGAGGCCCGGGACGAACCAAGAGACCCAGTACTTC
TRBD1,TRBJ1-4,TRBV3-1/TRBV3-2,once,CASSQGVGQGFVF,TGTGCCAGCAGCCAAGGGGTGGGACAGGGGTTTGTTTTT
TRBD2,TRBJ2-5,TRBV25-1,once,CASSGVAGSKETQYF,TGTGCCAGCAGTGGGGTAGCGGGCTCCAAAGAGACCCAGTACTTC